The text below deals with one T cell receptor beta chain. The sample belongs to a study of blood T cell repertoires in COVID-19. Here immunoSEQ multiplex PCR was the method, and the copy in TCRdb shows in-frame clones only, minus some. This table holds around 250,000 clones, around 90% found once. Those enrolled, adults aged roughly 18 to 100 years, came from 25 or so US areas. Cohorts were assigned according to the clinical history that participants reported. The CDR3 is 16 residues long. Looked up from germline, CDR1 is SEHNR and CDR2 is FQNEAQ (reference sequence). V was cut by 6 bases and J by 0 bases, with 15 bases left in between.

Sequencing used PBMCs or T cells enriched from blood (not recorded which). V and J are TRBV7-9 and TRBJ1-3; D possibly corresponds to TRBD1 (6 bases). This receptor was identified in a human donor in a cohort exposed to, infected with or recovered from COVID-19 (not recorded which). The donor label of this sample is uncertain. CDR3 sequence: CASRPSADSSGNTIYF. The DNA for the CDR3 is TGTGCCAGCAGACCGTCGGCGGACAGCTCTGGAAACACCATATATTTT.